This TCR beta chain was sequenced during a study of CXCR3-negative and CXCR3-positive naive CD8 T cells. General study results and limits: More hydrophobic TRB CDR3s occurred in CXCR3-positive than in CXCR3-negative naive cells.

As concerns this clonotype: Its antigen is still unknown.

The germline gives CDR1 DFQATT, CDR2 SNEGSKA (reference sequence). CDR3 length: 16 residues. Through 5' RACE with UMI labels, the TRB cDNA libraries were prepared. For each CDR3 protein, TCRdb gives one entry from its re-call of the 5' RACE reads, without DNA. The sample table sets out over 150,000 distinct CDR3 sequences. The chain links TRBV20-1 to TRBJ2-5; the TRBD1 assignment by TCRdb is unverifiable without DNA. This receptor was taken from a human donor in good health. Some clones in this sample may be carry-over from other donors' samples. The sequenced sample was naive CXCR3+ CD8+ T cells from blood. Subset here: CD45RO-CCR7+CD27+CD95- naive CD8+ T cells expressing CXCR3 (TNR3+). This CDR3 reads CSLRVGTYAMGETQYF.